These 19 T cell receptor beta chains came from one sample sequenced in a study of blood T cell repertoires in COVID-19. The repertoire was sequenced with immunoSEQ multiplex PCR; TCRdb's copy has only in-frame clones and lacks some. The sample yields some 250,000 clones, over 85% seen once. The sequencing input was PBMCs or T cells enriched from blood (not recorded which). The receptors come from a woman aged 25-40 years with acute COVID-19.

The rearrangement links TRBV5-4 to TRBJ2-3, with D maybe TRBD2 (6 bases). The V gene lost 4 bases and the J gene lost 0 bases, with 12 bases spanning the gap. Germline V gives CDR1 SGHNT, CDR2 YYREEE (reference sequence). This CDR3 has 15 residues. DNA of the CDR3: TGTGCCAGCAGCAGCGAAGGGACTAGCACAGATACGCAGTATTTT. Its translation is CASSSEGTSTDTQYF.

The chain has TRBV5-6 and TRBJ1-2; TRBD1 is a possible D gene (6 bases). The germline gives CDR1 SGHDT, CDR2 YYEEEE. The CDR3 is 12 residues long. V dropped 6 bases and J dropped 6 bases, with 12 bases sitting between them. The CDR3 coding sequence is TGTGCCAGCAAATTTGACAGGCATGGCTACACCTTC. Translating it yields CASKFDRHGYTF.

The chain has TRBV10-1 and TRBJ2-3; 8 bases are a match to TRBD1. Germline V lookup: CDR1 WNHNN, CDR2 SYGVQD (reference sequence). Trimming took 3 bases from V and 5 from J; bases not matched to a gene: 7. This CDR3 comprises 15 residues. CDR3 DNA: TGCGCCAGCAGTGAATCAGGGGGCCGGGGAGATACGCAGTATTTT. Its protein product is CASSESGGRGDTQYF.

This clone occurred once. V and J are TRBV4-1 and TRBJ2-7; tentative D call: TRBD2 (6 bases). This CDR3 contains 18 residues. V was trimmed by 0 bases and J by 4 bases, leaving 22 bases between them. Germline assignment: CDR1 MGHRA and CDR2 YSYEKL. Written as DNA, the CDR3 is TGCGCCAGCAGCCAAGATTGGGGGTTCCGGGGGACGGAATACGAGCAGTACTTC. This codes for CASSQDWGFRGTEYEQYF.

The CDR3: CASSPRGQLNTEAFF. CDR3 sequence (DNA): TGTGCCAGCTCACCAAGGGGACAGTTGAACACTGAAGCTTTCTTT. The genes are TRBV18 and TRBJ1-1, with TRBD1 matching 7 bases. The CDR3 runs to 15 residues. Germline trimming cut 2 bases from V and 0 bases from J; bases unmatched to any gene: 3. CDR1 is KGHSH and CDR2 is LQKENI in the germline V gene.

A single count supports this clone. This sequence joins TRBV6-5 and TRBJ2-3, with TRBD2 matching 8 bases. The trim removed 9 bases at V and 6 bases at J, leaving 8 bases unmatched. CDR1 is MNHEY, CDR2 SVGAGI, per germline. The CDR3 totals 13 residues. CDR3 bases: TGTGCCAGTGTGACCGGGGGGGCCGATACGCAGTATTTT. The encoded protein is CASVTGGADTQYF.

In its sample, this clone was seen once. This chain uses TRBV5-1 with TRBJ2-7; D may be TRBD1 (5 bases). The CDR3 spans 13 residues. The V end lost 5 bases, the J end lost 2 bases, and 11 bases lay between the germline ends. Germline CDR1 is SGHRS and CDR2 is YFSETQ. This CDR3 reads CASRTVPAYEQYF. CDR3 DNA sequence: TGCGCCAGCAGGACAGTGCCAGCCTACGAGCAGTACTTC.

The CDR3 sequence is CASSPTGPLREVFF. CDR3 DNA sequence: TGTGCCAGCAGCCCGACAGGGCCCCTAAGGGAGGTTTTTTTT. V gene TRBV5-6 combines with J gene TRBJ1-4; 7 bases agree with TRBD1. The V gene end was trimmed by 4 bases and the J gene end by 17 bases; junction bases not matched to a gene: 17. Germline V gene sequence: CDR1 SGHDT, CDR2 YYEEEE. The CDR3 runs 14 residues.

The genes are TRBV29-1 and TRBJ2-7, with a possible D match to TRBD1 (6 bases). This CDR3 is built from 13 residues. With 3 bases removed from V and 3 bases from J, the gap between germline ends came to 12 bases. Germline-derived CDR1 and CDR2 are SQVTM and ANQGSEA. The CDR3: CSVEGFRGYEQYF. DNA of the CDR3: TGCAGCGTTGAGGGTTTCAGGGGCTACGAGCAGTACTTC.

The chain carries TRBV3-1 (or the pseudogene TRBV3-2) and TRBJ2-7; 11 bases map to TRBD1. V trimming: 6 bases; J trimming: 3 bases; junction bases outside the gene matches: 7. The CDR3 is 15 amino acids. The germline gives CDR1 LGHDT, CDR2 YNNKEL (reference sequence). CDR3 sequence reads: CASRSGTGGLYEQYF. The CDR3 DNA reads TGTGCCAGCAGAAGTGGGACAGGGGGACTCTACGAGCAGTACTTC.

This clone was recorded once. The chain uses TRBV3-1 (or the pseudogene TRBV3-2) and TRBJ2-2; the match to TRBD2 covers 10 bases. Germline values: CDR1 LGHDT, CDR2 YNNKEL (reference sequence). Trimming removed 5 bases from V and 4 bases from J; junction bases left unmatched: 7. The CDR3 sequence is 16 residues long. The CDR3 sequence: CASSYLAGDVTGELFF. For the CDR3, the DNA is TGTGCCAGCAGCTACCTAGCGGGGGACGTCACCGGGGAGCTGTTTTTT.

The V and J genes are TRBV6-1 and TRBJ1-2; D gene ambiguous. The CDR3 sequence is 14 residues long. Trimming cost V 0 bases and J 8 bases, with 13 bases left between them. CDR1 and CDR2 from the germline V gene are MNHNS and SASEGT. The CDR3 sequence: CASSEALRGTGYTF. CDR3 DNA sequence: TGTGCCAGCAGTGAAGCTTTGCGGGGAACCGGCTACACCTTC.

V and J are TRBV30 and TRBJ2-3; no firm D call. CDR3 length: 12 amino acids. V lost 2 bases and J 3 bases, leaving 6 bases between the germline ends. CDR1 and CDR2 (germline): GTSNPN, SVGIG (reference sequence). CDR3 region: CAWSLRTDTQYF. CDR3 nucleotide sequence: TGTGCCTGGAGTCTACGGACAGATACGCAGTATTTT. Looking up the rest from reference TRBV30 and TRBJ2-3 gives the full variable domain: SQTIHQWPATLVQPVGSPLSLECTVEGTSNPNLYWYRQAAGRGLQLLFYSVGIGQISSEVPQNLSASRPQDRQFILSSKKLLLSDSGFYLCAWSLRTDTQYFGPGTRLTVL.

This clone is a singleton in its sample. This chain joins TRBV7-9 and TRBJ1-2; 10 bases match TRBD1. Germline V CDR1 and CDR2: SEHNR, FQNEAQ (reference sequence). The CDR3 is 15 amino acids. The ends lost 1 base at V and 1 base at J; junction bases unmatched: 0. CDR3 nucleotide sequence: TGTGCCAGCAGCTTAGGGACAGGGGGTAACTATGGCTACACCTTC. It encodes CASSLGTGGNYGYTF. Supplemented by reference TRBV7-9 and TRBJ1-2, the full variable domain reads DTGVSQNPRHKITKRGQNVTFRCDPISEHNRLYWYRQTLGQGPEFLTYFQNEAQLEKSRLLSDRFSAERPKGSFSTLEIQRTEQGDSAMYLCASSLGTGGNYGYTFGSGTRLTVV.

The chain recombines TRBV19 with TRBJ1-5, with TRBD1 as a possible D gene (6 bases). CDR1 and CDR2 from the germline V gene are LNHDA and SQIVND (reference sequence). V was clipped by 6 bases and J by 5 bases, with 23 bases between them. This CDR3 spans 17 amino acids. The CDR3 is CASRPLGERGAYQPQHF. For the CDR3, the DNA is TGTGCCAGTAGGCCCCTGGGGGAGCGGGGGGCCTATCAGCCCCAGCATTTT.

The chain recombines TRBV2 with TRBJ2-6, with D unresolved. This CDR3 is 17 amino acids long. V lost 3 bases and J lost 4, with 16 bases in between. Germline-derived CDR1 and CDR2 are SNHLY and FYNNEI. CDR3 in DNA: TGTGCCAGCAGTGAGCTCACTCCAACCTCCGGGGCCAACGTCCTGACTTTC. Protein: CASSELTPTSGANVLTF.

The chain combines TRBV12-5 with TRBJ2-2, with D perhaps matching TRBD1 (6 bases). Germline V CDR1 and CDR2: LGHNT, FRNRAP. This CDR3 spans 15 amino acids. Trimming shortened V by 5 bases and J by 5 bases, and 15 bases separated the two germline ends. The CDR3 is CASGAEIQGTGELFF. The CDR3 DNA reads TGTGCTAGTGGTGCCGAAATCCAGGGGACCGGGGAGCTGTTTTTT. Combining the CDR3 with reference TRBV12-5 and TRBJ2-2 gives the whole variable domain DARVTQTPRHKVTEMGQEVTMRCQPILGHNTVFWYRQTMMQGLELLAYFRNRAPLDDSGMPKDRFSAEMPDATLATLKIQPSEPRDSAVYFCASGAEIQGTGELFFGEGSRLTVL.

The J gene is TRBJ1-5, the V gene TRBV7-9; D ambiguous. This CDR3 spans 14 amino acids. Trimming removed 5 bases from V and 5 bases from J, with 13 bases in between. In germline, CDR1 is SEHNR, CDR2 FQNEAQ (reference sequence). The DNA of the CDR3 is TGTGCCAGCAGCCTGAACAGTCCTGATCAGCCCCAGCATTTT. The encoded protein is CASSLNSPDQPQHF.

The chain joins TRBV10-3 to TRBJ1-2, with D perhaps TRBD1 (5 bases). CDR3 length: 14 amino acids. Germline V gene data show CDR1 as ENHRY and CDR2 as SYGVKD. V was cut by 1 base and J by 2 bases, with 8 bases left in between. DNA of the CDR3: TGTGCCATCAGTGAGTACGGGGGGAACTATGGCTACACCTTC. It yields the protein CAISEYGGNYGYTF.